This TCR beta chain derives from a study of blood T cell repertoires in COVID-19. Study background: Acute and convalescent COVID-19 samples came from the United States, Italy and Spain. T cells, B-cell-depleted T cells, or PBMCs supplied cDNA or gDNA.

With 1 base clipped from V and 4 bases from J, the junction kept 3 bases outside the gene matches. CDR1 is LGHDT, CDR2 YNNKEL, per germline (reference sequence). CDR3 length: 14 amino acids. Per the original methods: Reference gene primer amplification yielded estimated nucleated cell counts. Sequencing used immunoSEQ multiplex PCR; TCRdb keeps in-frame clones, though not all of them. That table furnishes V, J and clone size, whereas the DNA furnished D and trimming. The repertoire has fewer than 300,000 clones, 81% of them found once; the top ten carry over 2.5%. The receptor's source is an older woman with active or convalescent COVID-19. The chain recombines TRBV3-1 (or the pseudogene TRBV3-2) with TRBJ1-1; 7 bases align to TRBD1. Sequencing was performed on peripheral blood. For the CDR3, the DNA is TGTGCCAGCAGCCAAGCCAGGGGGTCCACTGAAGCTTTCTTT. It encodes CASSQARGSTEAFF.